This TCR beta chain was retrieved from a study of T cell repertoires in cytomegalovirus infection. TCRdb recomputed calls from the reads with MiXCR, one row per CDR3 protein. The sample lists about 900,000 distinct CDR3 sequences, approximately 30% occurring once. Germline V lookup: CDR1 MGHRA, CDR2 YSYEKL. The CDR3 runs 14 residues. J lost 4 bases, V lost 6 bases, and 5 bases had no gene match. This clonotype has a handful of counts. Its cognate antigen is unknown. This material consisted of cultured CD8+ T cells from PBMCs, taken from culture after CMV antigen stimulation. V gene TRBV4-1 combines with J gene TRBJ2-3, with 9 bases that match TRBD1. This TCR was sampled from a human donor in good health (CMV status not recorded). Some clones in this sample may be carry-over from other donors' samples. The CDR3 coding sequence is TGCGCCAGCAGGGGGACAGGGACGGCAGATACGCAGTATTTT. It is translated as CASRGTGTADTQYF.